Below, one T cell receptor beta chain is given with its context. The source of the sample is a study of shared T cell receptors in the human thymus. The assay was immunoSEQ multiplex PCR, and TCRdb's table has in-frame clones only and misses some. Of hundreds of thousands of clones listed, roughly 86% are singletons. These data also formed part of another study, on human thymus T cells. That paper adds: Donors were healthy Finnish babies undergoing corrective operations for congenital heart defects. The study used thymus tissue resected during corrective heart surgery. Seemingly biased V and J gene usage marked thymic and blood repertoires. What related research reported was that thymic repertoires overlapped highly among unrelated individuals.

This clonotype was obtained from a boy in the first two years of life with a congenital heart defect. What was sequenced was thymocytes.

The CDR3 loop is CASSPGTGVGEKLFF. Written as DNA, the CDR3 is TGTGCCAGCAGCCCAGGGACAGGGGTTGGGGAAAAACTGTTTTTT. This chain joins TRBV7-9 and TRBJ1-4; 10 nucleotides match TRBD1. V trimming: 5 bases; J trimming: 8 bases; junction bases outside the gene matches: 8. CDR1 and CDR2 from the germline V gene are SEHNR and FQNEAQ (reference sequence). The CDR3 contains 15 residues.